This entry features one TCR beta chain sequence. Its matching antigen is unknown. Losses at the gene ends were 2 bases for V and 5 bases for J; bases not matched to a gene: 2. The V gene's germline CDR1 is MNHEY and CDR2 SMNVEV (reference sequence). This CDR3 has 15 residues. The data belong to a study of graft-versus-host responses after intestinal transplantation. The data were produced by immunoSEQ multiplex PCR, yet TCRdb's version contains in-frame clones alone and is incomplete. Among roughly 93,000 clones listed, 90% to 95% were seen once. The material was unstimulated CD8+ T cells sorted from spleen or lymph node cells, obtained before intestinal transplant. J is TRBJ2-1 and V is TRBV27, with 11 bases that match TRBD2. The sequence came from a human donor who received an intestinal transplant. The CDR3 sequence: CASSLGTSGDNEQFF. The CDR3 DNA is TGTGCCAGCAGTTTAGGGACTAGCGGCGACAATGAGCAGTTCTTC.